The 15 T cell receptor beta chains listed next were all sequenced from one sample in a study of beta chain features in type 1 diabetes. General study results and limits: Moderate yet significant TCRB CDR3 shortening was seen in Type 1 diabetes patients in all four CD4+ subsets.

Every bit of the isolated RNA underwent reverse transcription, so sequencing read expressed TCRB transcripts. Assay: immunoSEQ multiplex PCR; the TCRdb copy retains only in-frame clones and omits some. In the table there are about 160,000 clones, less than 10% of which are singletons. These receptors have no identified antigens. Sequenced sample: central memory CD4+ T cells from blood. The receptors here all came from a man younger than 35 with type 1 diabetes.

The V gene is TRBV7-2, the J gene TRBJ2-3, with 9 bases matching TRBD2. Germline V gene data show CDR1 as SGHTA and CDR2 as FQGNSA. V was pared by 5 bases and J by 2 bases, with 11 bases of the junction left unmatched. The CDR3 has 17 amino acids. CDR3 nucleotides: TGTGCCAGCAGCGTCGGAGCGGGGGGAATATTCACAGATACGCAGTATTTT. Its translation: CASSVGAGGIFTDTQYF.

This clone appeared a few times. The chain couples TRBV4-3 to TRBJ2-5, with TRBD2 as a possible D gene (5 bases). The V gene lost 4 bases and the J gene lost 5 bases, with 17 bases spanning the gap. The CDR3 length is 15 residues. CDR1 is LGHNA and CDR2 is YSLEER in the germline V gene. CDR3 amino acids: CASSLNFGERETQYF. In DNA, the CDR3 is TGCGCCAGCAGCCTTAACTTCGGGGAGCGGGAGACCCAGTACTTC.

The chain combines TRBV27 with TRBJ2-5; 11 nucleotides line up with TRBD1. Germline V gene lookup returns CDR1 MNHEY and CDR2 SMNVEV (reference sequence). The length of the CDR3 is 15 residues. With V trimmed by 1 base and J by 4 bases, 2 bases remained unmatched. DNA of the CDR3: TGTGCCAGCAGTTTATTGGGGACAGGGGGAGAGACCCAGTACTTC. It is translated as CASSLLGTGGETQYF.

The sample holds a few counts of this clone. The chain has TRBV11-3 and TRBJ1-1; a weak D match, TRBD1 (5 bases). CDR3 size: 13 residues. V shed 5 bases and J shed 3 bases, with 10 bases lying between them. Germline lookup yields CDR1 SGHNT and CDR2 YENEEA. The CDR3: CASSHDRDTEAFF. The CDR3 DNA follows: TGTGCCAGCAGCCACGACAGAGACACTGAAGCTTTCTTT.

V gene TRBV5-1 combines with J gene TRBJ2-4, with 11 bases identical to TRBD2. The CDR3 contains 16 residues. Germline values: CDR1 SGHRS, CDR2 YFSETQ. V shed 3 bases, J shed 10 bases, and the junction held 12 bases outside the gene matches. The CDR3 nucleotides read TGCGCCAGCAGCTCCAACACCCTAGCGGGGGGTGATATTCAGTACTTC. Translating it yields CASSSNTLAGGDIQYF. Full variable domain (rest looked up from reference TRBV5-1 and TRBJ2-4): KAGVTQTPRYLIKTRGQQVTLSCSPISGHRSVSWYQQTPGQGLQFLFEYFSETQRNKGNFPGRFSGRQFSNSRSEMNVSTLELGDSALYLCASSSNTLAGGDIQYFGAGTRLSVL.

V usage is TRBV30 and J usage is TRBJ2-2; no clear D. Germline V gene sequence: CDR1 GTSNPN, CDR2 SVGIG (reference sequence). The V and J ends lost 3 bases and 1 base respectively, with 9 bases between them. The CDR3 runs to 14 residues. CDR3 protein: CAWSALWNTGELFF. The CDR3 DNA follows: TGTGCCTGGAGCGCACTGTGGAACACCGGGGAGCTGTTTTTT.

The V gene is TRBV28, the J gene TRBJ2-1; 8 bases are a match to TRBD1. V was clipped by 5 bases and J by 10 bases; unmatched bases: 7. CDR1 is MDHEN and CDR2 is SYDVKM in the germline V gene. The CDR3 is 13 residues long. This CDR3 reads CASSGTGLTEQFF. The CDR3 nucleotides are TGTGCCAGCAGTGGGACAGGTCTAACAGAGCAGTTCTTC.

The chain uses TRBV7-2 and TRBJ2-1; 9 bases line up with TRBD2. Germline V CDR1 and CDR2: SGHTA, FQGNSA. V was pared by 1 base and J by 9 bases, with 7 bases of the junction left unmatched. The CDR3 extends over 15 amino acids. The CDR3 coding sequence is TGTGCCAGCAGCTTAGGTTCTCTAGCGGGGATTGAGCAGTTCTTC. This sequence encodes CASSLGSLAGIEQFF. The full variable domain, rest sourced from reference TRBV7-2 and TRBJ2-1, is GAGVSQSPSNKVTEKGKDVELRCDPISGHTALYWYRQSLGQGLEFLIYFQGNSAPDKSGLPSDRFSAERTGGSVSTLTIQRTQQEDSAVYLCASSLGSLAGIEQFFGPGTRLTVL.

This clone was found a few times. The junction departs from the called germline gene at one end, perhaps through a read error. This rearrangement joins TRBV7-9 to TRBJ2-3; 8 bases map to TRBD2. Germline V CDR1 and CDR2: SEHNR, FQNEAQ (reference sequence). CDR3 length: 16 amino acids. As DNA, the CDR3 is TGTGCCAGCAGCATAGCCCAGCGGGGGAAGTCAGATACGCAGTATTTT. As protein: CASSIAQRGKSDTQYF.

The chain couples TRBV10-1 to TRBJ2-5, with 7 bases identical to TRBD1. This CDR3 comprises 13 residues. Germline CDR1 is WNHNN and CDR2 is SYGVQD (reference sequence). Trimming removed 6 bases from V and 10 bases from J; junction bases left unmatched: 11. The CDR3 nucleotides are TGCGCCAGCAGCCCTTCCAGGACAGGCCACCAGTACTTC. It encodes CASSPSRTGHQYF.

The genes are TRBV25-1 and TRBJ2-3; tentative D call: TRBD2 (5 bases). V lost 8 bases and J 1 base, leaving 16 bases between the germline ends. Per the germline V gene, CDR1 is MGHDK and CDR2 is SYGVNS. The CDR3 loop spans 15 amino acids. For the CDR3, the DNA is TGTGCCAGCTCCGATTTGGGGAGACGCACAGATACGCAGTATTTT. This sequence encodes CASSDLGRRTDTQYF.

This clone was seen more than once but under ten times. V usage is TRBV5-1 and J usage is TRBJ2-7; 9 bases fit TRBD1. J was trimmed by 7 bases and V by 7 bases; bases with no gene match: 6. The V gene's germline CDR1 is SGHRS and CDR2 YFSETQ. The length of the CDR3 is 12 residues. CDR3 nucleotide sequence: TGCGCCAGCTCCAGGACAGGGGTGGAGCAGTACTTC. Encoded protein: CASSRTGVEQYF.

This chain joins TRBV19 and TRBJ1-1, with D uncertain. Germline V lookup: CDR1 LNHDA, CDR2 SQIVND (reference sequence). This CDR3 spans 14 amino acids. The V end was cut by 5 bases, the J end by 2 bases, with 12 bases between. CDR3 sequence (DNA): TGTGCCAGTAGTCCGCCGGGGAGAAACACTGAAGCTTTCTTT. As protein: CASSPPGRNTEAFF.

This clone turned up a few times. The rearrangement joins TRBV2 to TRBJ2-7, with a tentative D call TRBD1 (5 bases). V was pared by 0 bases and J by 6 bases, with 12 bases between. Germline CDR1 reads SNHLY; CDR2 reads FYNNEI. The CDR3 covers 14 residues. The CDR3 DNA reads TGTGCCAGCAGTGAAGCGCTTCGAAGGGGCGAGCAGTACTTC. Translated, it gives CASSEALRRGEQYF.

The chain is built from TRBV5-1 and TRBJ2-7; 11 bases line up with TRBD2. The germline V gene encodes CDR1 SGHRS and CDR2 YFSETQ. After removal of 4 bases from V and 3 bases from J, the junction contained 9 bases not matched to a gene. This CDR3 contains 16 residues. CDR3 sequence reads: CASSQQGLADRYEQYF. CDR3 DNA: TGCGCCAGCAGCCAACAGGGACTAGCGGACCGCTACGAGCAGTACTTC.